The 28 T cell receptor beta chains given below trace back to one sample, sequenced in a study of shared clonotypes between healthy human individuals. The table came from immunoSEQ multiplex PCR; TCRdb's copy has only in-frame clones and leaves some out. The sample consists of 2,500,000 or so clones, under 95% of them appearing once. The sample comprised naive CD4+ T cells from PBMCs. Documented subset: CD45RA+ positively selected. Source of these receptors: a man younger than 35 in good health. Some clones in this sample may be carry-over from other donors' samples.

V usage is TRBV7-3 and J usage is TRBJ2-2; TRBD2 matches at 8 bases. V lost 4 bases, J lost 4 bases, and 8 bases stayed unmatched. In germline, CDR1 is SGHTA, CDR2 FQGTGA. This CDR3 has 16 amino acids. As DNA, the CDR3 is TGTGCCAGCAGCTCCCCCCTCGGGAGGGCCACCGGGGAGCTGTTTTTT. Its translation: CASSSPLGRATGELFF.

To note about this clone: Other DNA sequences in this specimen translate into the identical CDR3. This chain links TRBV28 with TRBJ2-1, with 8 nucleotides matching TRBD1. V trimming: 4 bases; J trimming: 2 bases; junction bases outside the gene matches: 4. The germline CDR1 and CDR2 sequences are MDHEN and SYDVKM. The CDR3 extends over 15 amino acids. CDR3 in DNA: TGTGCCAGCAGTTCCCCGGGACAGGCCTACAATGAGCAGTTCTTC. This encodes CASSSPGQAYNEQFF.

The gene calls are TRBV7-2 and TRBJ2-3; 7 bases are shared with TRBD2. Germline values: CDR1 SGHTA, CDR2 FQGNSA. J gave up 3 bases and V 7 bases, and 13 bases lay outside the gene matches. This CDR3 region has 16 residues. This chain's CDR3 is CASKLVGGSWTDTQYF. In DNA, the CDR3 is TGTGCCAGCAAGCTTGTTGGCGGGAGTTGGACAGATACGCAGTATTTT.

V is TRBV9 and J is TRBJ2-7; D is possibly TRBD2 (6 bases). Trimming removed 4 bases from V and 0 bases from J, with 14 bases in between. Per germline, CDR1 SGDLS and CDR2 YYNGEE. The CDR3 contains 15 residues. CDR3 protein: CASSKTPGLSYEQYF. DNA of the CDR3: TGTGCCAGCAGCAAGACTCCGGGACTCTCCTACGAGCAGTACTTC.

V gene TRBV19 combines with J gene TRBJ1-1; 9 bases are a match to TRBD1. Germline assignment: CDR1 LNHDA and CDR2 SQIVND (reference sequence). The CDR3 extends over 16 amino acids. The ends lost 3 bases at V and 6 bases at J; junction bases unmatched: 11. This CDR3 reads CASSMGLGQGWPEAFF. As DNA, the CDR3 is TGTGCCAGTAGTATGGGGTTGGGACAGGGCTGGCCTGAAGCTTTCTTT.

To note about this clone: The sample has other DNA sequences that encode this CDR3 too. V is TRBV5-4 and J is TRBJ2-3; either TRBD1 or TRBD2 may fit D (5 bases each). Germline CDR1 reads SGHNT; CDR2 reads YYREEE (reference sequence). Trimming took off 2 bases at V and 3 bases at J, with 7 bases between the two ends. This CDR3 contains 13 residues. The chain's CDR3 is CASSLEGTDTQYF. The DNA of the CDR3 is TGTGCCAGCAGCTTAGAGGGGACAGATACGCAGTATTTT.

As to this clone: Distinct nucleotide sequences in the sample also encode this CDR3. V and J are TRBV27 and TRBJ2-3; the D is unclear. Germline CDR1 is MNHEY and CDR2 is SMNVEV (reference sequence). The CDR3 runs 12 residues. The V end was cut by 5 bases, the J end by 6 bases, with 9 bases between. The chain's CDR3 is CASSTTLDTQYF. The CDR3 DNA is TGTGCCAGCAGTACGACGCTGGATACGCAGTATTTT.

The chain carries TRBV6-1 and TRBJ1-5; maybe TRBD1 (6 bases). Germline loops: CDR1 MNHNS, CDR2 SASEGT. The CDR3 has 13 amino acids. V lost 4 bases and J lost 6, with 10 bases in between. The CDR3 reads CASSVQGTQPQHF. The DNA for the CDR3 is TGTGCCAGCAGTGTCCAGGGGACTCAGCCCCAGCATTTT.

In nucleotides, the CDR3 is TGTGCCAGCAGGGGACTAGCGGGATTGGAGACCCAGTACTTC. It yields the protein CASRGLAGLETQYF. The chain joins TRBV6-5 to TRBJ2-5; 13 bases fit TRBD2. The CDR3 extends over 14 amino acids. Per germline, CDR1 MNHEY and CDR2 SVGAGI. Trimming removed 6 bases from V and 5 bases from J; junction bases left unmatched: 3.

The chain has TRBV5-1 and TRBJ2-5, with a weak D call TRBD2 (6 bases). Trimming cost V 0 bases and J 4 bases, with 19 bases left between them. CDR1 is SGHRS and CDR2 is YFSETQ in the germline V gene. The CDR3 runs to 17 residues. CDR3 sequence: CASSLAADRGGTETQYF. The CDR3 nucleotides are TGCGCCAGCAGCTTGGCCGCTGATAGGGGCGGGACAGAGACCCAGTACTTC.

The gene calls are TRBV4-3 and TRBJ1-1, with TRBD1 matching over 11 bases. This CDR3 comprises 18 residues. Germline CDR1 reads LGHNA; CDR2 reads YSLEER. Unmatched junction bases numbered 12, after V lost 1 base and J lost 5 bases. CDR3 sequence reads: CASSQAPDRGRGGTEAFF. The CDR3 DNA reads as TGCGCCAGCAGCCAAGCCCCGGACAGGGGGCGAGGAGGAACTGAAGCTTTCTTT.

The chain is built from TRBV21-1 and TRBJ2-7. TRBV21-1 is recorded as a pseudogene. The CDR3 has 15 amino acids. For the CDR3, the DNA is TGTGCCAGCAGCAAAGTTACGGACCCACCCCACGAGCAGTACTTC. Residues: CASSKVTDPPHEQYF.

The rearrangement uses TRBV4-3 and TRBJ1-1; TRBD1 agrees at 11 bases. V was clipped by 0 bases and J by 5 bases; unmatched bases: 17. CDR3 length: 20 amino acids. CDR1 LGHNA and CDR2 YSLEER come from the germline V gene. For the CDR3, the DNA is TGCGCCAGCAGCCAAGATCCTTGGACAGGGGGCTTTGGTGGAAAGACTGAAGCTTTCTTT. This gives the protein CASSQDPWTGGFGGKTEAFF.

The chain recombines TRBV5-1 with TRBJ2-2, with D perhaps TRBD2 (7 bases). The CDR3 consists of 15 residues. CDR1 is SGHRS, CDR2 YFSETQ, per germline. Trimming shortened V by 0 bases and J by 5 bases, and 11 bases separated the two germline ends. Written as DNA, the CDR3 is TGCGCCAGCAGCTTGGTCGGGGGGCTTACCGGGGAGCTGTTTTTT. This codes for CASSLVGGLTGELFF.

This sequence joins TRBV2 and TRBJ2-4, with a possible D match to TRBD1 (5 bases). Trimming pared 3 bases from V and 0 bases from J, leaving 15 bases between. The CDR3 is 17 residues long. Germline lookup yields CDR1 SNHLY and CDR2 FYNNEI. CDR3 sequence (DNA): TGTGCCAGCAGTGACGGCACCAGGGTCCGAGCCAAAAACATTCAGTACTTC. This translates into CASSDGTRVRAKNIQYF.

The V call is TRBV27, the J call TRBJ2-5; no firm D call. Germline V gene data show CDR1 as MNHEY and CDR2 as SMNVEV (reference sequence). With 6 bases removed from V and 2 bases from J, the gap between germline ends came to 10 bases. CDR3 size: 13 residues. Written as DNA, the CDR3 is TGTGCCAGCAGCCCCCTCGGGCAAGAGACCCAGTACTTC. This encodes CASSPLGQETQYF.

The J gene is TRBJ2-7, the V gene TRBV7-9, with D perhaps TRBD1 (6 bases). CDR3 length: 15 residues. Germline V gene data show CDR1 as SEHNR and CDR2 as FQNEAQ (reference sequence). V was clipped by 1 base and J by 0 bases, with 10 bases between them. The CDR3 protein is CASSLGDMSSYEQYF. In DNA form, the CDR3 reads TGTGCCAGCAGCTTAGGGGACATGAGCTCCTACGAGCAGTACTTC.

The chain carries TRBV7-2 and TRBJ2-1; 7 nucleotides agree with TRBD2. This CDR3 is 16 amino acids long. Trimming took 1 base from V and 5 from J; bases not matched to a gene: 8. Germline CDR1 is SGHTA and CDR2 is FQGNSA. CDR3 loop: CASSLGLRAGNNEQFF. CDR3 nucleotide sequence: TGTGCCAGCAGCTTAGGGCTTAGAGCGGGAAACAATGAGCAGTTCTTC.

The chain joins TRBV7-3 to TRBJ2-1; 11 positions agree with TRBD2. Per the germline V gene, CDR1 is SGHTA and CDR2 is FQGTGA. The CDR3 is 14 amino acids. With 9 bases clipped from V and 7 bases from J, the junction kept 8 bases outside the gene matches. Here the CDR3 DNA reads TGTGCCAGTAAGATACTAGCGGGAGAGAATGAGCAGTTCTTC. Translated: CASKILAGENEQFF.

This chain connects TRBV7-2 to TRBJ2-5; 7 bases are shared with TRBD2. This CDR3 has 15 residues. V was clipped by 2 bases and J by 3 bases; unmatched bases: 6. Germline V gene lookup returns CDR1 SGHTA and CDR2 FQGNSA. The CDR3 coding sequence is TGTGCCAGCAGCTTAATGGCCCTAGCGGAAGAGACCCAGTACTTC. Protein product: CASSLMALAEETQYF.

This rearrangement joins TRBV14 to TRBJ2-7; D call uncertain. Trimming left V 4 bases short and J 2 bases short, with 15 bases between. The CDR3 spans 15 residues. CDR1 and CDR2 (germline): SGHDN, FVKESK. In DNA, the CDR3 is TGTGCCAGCAGCCCCCGACGTGCCCCCGCCTACGAGCAGTACTTC. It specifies CASSPRRAPAYEQYF.

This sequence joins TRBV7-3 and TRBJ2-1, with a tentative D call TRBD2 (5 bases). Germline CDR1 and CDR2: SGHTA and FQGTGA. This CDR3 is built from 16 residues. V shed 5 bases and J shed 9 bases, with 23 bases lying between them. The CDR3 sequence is CASSPTPASRAGEQFF. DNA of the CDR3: TGTGCCAGCAGCCCTACTCCTGCTTCGAGGGCGGGTGAGCAGTTCTTC. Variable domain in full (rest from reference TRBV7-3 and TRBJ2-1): GAGVSQTPSNKVTEKGKYVELRCDPISGHTALYWYRQSLGQGPEFLIYFQGTGAADDSGLPNDRFFAVRPEGSVSTLKIQRTERGDSAVYLCASSPTPASRAGEQFFGPGTRLTVL.

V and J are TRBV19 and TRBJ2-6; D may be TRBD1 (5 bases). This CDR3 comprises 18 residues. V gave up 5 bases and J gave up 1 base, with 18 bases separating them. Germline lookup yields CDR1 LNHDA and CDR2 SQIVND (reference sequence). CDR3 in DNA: TGTGCCAGTAGTTCGCAACAGGCTCATACTTCTGGGGCCAACGTCCTGACTTTC. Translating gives CASSSQQAHTSGANVLTF.

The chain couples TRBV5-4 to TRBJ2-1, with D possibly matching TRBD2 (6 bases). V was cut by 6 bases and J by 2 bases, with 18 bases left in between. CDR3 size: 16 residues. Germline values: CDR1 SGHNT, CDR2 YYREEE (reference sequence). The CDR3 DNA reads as TGTGCCAGCATTCCCGAGGGCGGGAAAACCTACAATGAGCAGTTCTTC. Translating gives CASIPEGGKTYNEQFF. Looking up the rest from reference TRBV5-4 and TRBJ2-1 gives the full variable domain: ETGVTQSPTHLIKTRGQQVTLRCSSQSGHNTVSWYQQALGQGPQFIFQYYREEENGRGNFPPRFSGLQFPNYSSELNVNALELDDSALYLCASIPEGGKTYNEQFFGPGTRLTVL.

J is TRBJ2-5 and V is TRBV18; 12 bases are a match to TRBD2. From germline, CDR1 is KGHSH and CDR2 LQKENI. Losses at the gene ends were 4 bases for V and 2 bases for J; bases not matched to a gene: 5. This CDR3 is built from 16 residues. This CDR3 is CASSHRTSGTQETQYF. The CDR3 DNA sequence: TGTGCCAGCTCACACCGGACTAGCGGGACTCAAGAGACCCAGTACTTC. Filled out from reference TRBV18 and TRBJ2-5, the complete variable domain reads NAGVMQNPRHLVRRRGQEARLRCSPMKGHSHVYWYRQLPEEGLKFMVYLQKENIIDESGMPKERFSAEFPKEGPSILRIQQVVRGDSAAYFCASSHRTSGTQETQYFGPGTRLLVL.

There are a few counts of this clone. The CDR3 sequence: CASSLQGSANEKLFF. The CDR3 DNA reads TGTGCCAGCAGCTTGCAGGGTAGTGCCAATGAAAAACTGTTTTTT. V usage is TRBV5-4 and J usage is TRBJ1-4; possibly TRBD1 for D (5 bases). The germline CDR1 and CDR2 sequences are SGHNT and YYREEE (reference sequence). Deletions cut 1 base from V and 5 bases from J, with 12 bases between. The CDR3 consists of 15 residues.

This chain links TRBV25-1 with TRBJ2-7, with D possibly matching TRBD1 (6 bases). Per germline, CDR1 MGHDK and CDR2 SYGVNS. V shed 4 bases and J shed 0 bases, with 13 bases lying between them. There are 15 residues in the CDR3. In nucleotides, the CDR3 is TGTGCCAGCAGTGCCCGGGACAAGGACTCCTACGAGCAGTACTTC. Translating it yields CASSARDKDSYEQYF.

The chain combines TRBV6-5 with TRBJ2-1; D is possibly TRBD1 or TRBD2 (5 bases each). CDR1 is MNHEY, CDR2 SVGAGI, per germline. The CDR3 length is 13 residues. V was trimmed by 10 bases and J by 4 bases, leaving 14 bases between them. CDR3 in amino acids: CATSRGSYNEQFF. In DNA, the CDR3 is TGTGCCACCTCCCGGGGCTCGTACAATGAGCAGTTCTTC.